Following are 29 T cell receptor beta chains from one sample sequenced in a study of neurological immune-mediated disorders. TCRdb ran MiXCR on the 5' RACE reads and lists one entry per CDR3 protein. The table lists about 29,000 distinct CDR3 sequences, 12% of them singletons. The sequenced sample was PBMCs. All receptors derive from a woman between 55 and 75 years old in good health.

A word on this clonotype: At one boundary the junction diverges from the germline segment, which might be a read error. This chain joins TRBV4-3 and TRBJ2-3; D tentatively reads TRBD1 or TRBD2 (5 bases each). The CDR3 length is 16 residues. CDR1 is LGHNA and CDR2 is YSLEER in the germline V gene. The DNA for the CDR3 is TGCGCCAGCAGCGCCCTGGGGAGTGGGACCACAGATAAGCAGTATTTT. This translates into CASSALGSGTTDKQYF.

This clonotype has at least ten counts. The V call is TRBV5-1, the J call TRBJ1-2; D is possibly TRBD1 (5 bases). CDR3 length: 15 amino acids. Germline values: CDR1 SGHRS, CDR2 YFSETQ. The V end was cut by 4 bases, the J end by 8 bases, with 21 bases between. The CDR3, as DNA: TGCGCCAGCAGCGCGACAGTCGGTGGAAGTGGCGGCTACACCTTC. Protein: CASSATVGGSGGYTF. Complete variable domain (other parts from reference TRBV5-1 and TRBJ1-2): KAGVTQTPRYLIKTRGQQVTLSCSPISGHRSVSWYQQTPGQGLQFLFEYFSETQRNKGNFPGRFSGRQFSNSRSEMNVSTLELGDSALYLCASSATVGGSGGYTFGSGTRLTVV.

This clonotype was counted many times. The chain couples TRBV20-1 to TRBJ2-7; D possibly corresponds to TRBD2 (5 bases). Germline-derived CDR1 and CDR2 are DFQATT and SNEGSKA (reference sequence). This CDR3 has 14 residues. V lost 3 bases to trimming and J lost 0 bases, with 12 bases between them. The CDR3 loop reads CSARGPGNSYEQYF. The DNA of the CDR3 is TGCAGTGCTAGGGGCCCGGGGAACTCCTACGAGCAGTACTTC.

Ten or more counts support this clonotype. V usage is TRBV4-3 and J usage is TRBJ1-1; no definite D call. CDR1 is LGHNA, CDR2 YSLEER, per germline. V lost 4 bases and J lost 10, with 16 bases in between. The CDR3 length is 13 residues. The CDR3: CASSPAAGQRAFF. CDR3 DNA sequence: TGCGCCAGCAGCCCCGCCGCTGGTCAGAGAGCTTTCTTT.

Many counts were recorded for this clonotype. V is TRBV7-3 and J is TRBJ2-3, with 8 nucleotides matching TRBD2. Germline V gene sequence: CDR1 SGHTA, CDR2 FQGTGA. CDR3 length: 15 residues. The V gene end was trimmed by 5 bases and the J gene end by 3 bases; junction bases not matched to a gene: 7. CDR3 region: CASSPRGGRTDTQYF. The CDR3, as DNA: TGTGCCAGCAGCCCACGGGGGGGCAGAACAGATACGCAGTATTTT.

There are a few counts of this clonotype. The rearrangement links TRBV7-2 to TRBJ2-2; D uncertain. Germline-derived CDR1 and CDR2 are SGHTA and FQGNSA. V lost 1 base and J 9 bases, leaving 12 bases between the germline ends. The CDR3 is made up of 14 amino acids. The CDR3 DNA reads TGTGCCAGCAGCTTAGACCCAGCTATGAGGGAGCTGTTTTTT. As protein: CASSLDPAMRELFF.

This clonotype was observed at least ten times. The rearrangement joins TRBV6-5 to TRBJ1-2; 7 nucleotides line up with TRBD1. This CDR3 has 15 amino acids. V was clipped by 4 bases and J by 2 bases; unmatched bases: 7. Germline assignment: CDR1 MNHEY and CDR2 SVGAGI. The CDR3, as DNA: TGTGCCAGCAGTTCGACCGGGACAGCCAACTATGGCTACACCTTC. This encodes CASSSTGTANYGYTF.

Many counts were recorded for this clonotype. CDR3 sequence reads: CASSPTRTGYNEQFF. The CDR3 region has the DNA TGTGCCAGCAGCCCTACCCGGACAGGGTACAATGAGCAGTTCTTC. The chain carries TRBV7-6 and TRBJ2-1; 8 bases match TRBD1. CDR1 and CDR2 from the germline V gene are SGHVS and FNYEAQ. The CDR3 contains 15 residues. J was trimmed by 4 bases and V by 5 bases; bases with no gene match: 7.

This clonotype occurred a few times. V usage is TRBV3-1 and J usage is TRBJ2-7; 9 positions agree with TRBD1. The CDR3 has 15 amino acids. Germline assignment: CDR1 LGHDT and CDR2 YNNKEL (reference sequence). V dropped 2 bases and J dropped 1; count of bases not matched to a gene: 3. CDR3 protein: CASSQPGQGSYEQYF. CDR3 bases: TGTGCCAGCAGCCAACCCGGACAGGGGTCCTACGAGCAGTACTTC.

This rearrangement joins TRBV20-1 to TRBJ2-1; D is undetermined. Germline V lookup: CDR1 DFQATT, CDR2 SNEGSKA (reference sequence). The CDR3 runs 15 residues. Trimming removed 4 bases at V and 0 bases at J, with 13 bases between. The CDR3 here is CSATSSGCSYNEQFF. DNA for the CDR3: TGCAGTGCTACTTCGTCCGGGTGCTCCTACAATGAGCAGTTCTTC.

This clonotype was counted many times. V and J are TRBV24-1 and TRBJ1-5, with 8 bases that match TRBD1. The CDR3 runs 16 residues. With V trimmed by 4 bases and J by 7 bases, 11 bases remained unmatched. Per the germline V gene, CDR1 is KGHDR and CDR2 is SFDVKD. CDR3: CATSDSGQGREQPQHF. For the CDR3, the DNA is TGTGCCACCAGTGACTCCGGACAGGGTCGCGAGCAGCCCCAGCATTTT.

This clonotype came up many times. The chain joins TRBV29-1 to TRBJ1-2, with D uncertain. Trimming cost V 5 bases and J 6 bases, with 16 bases left between them. The CDR3 extends over 13 amino acids. Per germline, CDR1 SQVTM and CDR2 ANQGSEA. The DNA of the CDR3 is TGCAGCGTTTCGACATCCGTTTGGGATGGCTACACCTTC. It translates to CSVSTSVWDGYTF.

This clonotype was detected ten times or more. The chain combines TRBV3-1 with TRBJ2-2; D call uncertain. V was pared by 6 bases and J by 0 bases, with 11 bases between. This CDR3 contains 15 residues. CDR1 is LGHDT, CDR2 YNNKEL, per germline (reference sequence). Here the CDR3 reads CASSKVNSNTGELFF. As DNA, the CDR3 is TGTGCCAGCAGTAAGGTGAATTCGAACACCGGGGAGCTGTTTTTT. The full variable domain, in which reference TRBV3-1 and TRBJ2-2 provide the parts outside the CDR3, is DTAVSQTPKYLVTQMGNDKSIKCEQNLGHDTMYWYKQDSKKFLKIMFSYNNKELIINETVPNRFSPKSPDKAHLNLHINSLELGDSAVYFCASSKVNSNTGELFFGEGSRLTVL.

Within the sample, this clonotype is medium-sized. The rearrangement joins TRBV29-1 to TRBJ1-2, with a tentative D call TRBD1 (5 bases). This CDR3 contains 14 residues. Germline V gene lookup returns CDR1 SQVTM and CDR2 ANQGSEA. Trimming took off 6 bases at V and 4 bases at J, with 18 bases between the two ends. The CDR3 DNA reads as TGCAGCGTCCAAAGGGACGCCGCGAGCTATGGCTACACCTTC. It yields the protein CSVQRDAASYGYTF.

This clonotype was seen at least ten times. The V gene is TRBV12-3 or TRBV12-4, the J gene TRBJ2-7, with 9 bases matching TRBD1. The J segment lost 5 bases and the V segment lost 6 bases, leaving 11 bases of the junction unmatched. The CDR3 covers 15 residues. CDR3 DNA: TGTGCCAGCAGCCCCACGGACAGGGGAGGCCACGAGCAGTACTTC. Amino acids: CASSPTDRGGHEQYF.

Many counts were recorded for this clonotype. The V call is TRBV7-9, the J call TRBJ2-7; the D call may be TRBD1 or TRBD2 (5 bases each). Germline CDR1 is SEHNR and CDR2 is FQNEAQ (reference sequence). The V end lost 2 bases, the J end lost 0 bases, and 8 bases lay between the germline ends. The length of the CDR3 is 14 residues. The CDR3 DNA follows: TGTGCCAGCAGCTTACCAGGGAGCTCCTACGAGCAGTACTTC. Its protein is CASSLPGSSYEQYF.

There are many counts of this clonotype. This rearrangement joins TRBV7-9 to TRBJ1-6, with D perhaps TRBD1 (5 bases). The CDR3 is made up of 15 amino acids. Germline loops: CDR1 SEHNR, CDR2 FQNEAQ (reference sequence). V shed 5 bases and J shed 6 bases, with 14 bases lying between them. The CDR3 region has the DNA TGTGCCAGCAGCCTACGTCCGGGGGGTAATTCACCCCTCCACTTT. Translated, it gives CASSLRPGGNSPLHF.

This clonotype was seen repeatedly, ten times or more. The chain couples TRBV6-1 to TRBJ1-5; D is ambiguous. Trimming took 2 bases from V and 2 from J, leaving 10 bases between them. This CDR3 is built from 15 residues. Germline values: CDR1 MNHNS, CDR2 SASEGT. Here the CDR3 DNA reads TGTGCCAGCAGTGAAACTGCAGGAGGCAATCAGCCCCAGCATTTT. This codes for CASSETAGGNQPQHF.

This clonotype was seen at least ten times. V and J are TRBV12-3 or TRBV12-4 and TRBJ2-7; D is tentatively TRBD1 or TRBD2 (7 bases each). The V gene lost 4 bases and the J gene lost 12 bases, with 25 bases spanning the gap. This CDR3 spans 15 amino acids. As DNA, the CDR3 is TGTGCCAGCAGTTCTCCCCCCGCCAGGGGGAGGGCTCTGTACTTC. The encoded protein is CASSSPPARGRALYF.

This clonotype came up many times. The V and J genes are TRBV28 and TRBJ2-1; TRBD1 agrees at 7 bases. Germline CDR1 and CDR2: MDHEN and SYDVKM. V shed 10 bases and J 2 bases; nucleotides not matched to a gene: 8. The CDR3 runs 14 residues. The CDR3 nucleotides read TGTGCCACCTTCCCGGGACAGCCCTACAATGAGCAGTTCTTC. This translates into CATFPGQPYNEQFF. Full variable domain (missing parts from reference TRBV28 and TRBJ2-1): DVKVTQSSRYLVKRTGEKVFLECVQDMDHENMFWYRQDPGLGLRLIYFSYDVKMKEKGDIPEGYSVSREKKERFSLILESASTNQTSMYLCATFPGQPYNEQFFGPGTRLTVL.

This clonotype was recorded many times. The V call is TRBV27, the J call TRBJ2-1, with D unclear. Between the trimmed V and J ends, which lost 2 bases and 1 base, there was a span of 3 bases. Per germline, CDR1 MNHEY and CDR2 SMNVEV (reference sequence). This CDR3 has 13 amino acids. This CDR3 reads CASSLGSYNEQFF. CDR3 coding DNA: TGTGCCAGCAGTTTAGGATCCTACAATGAGCAGTTCTTC.

This clonotype was detected many times. The rearrangement uses TRBV3-1 and TRBJ2-7; TRBD2 might be the D (5 bases). Germline CDR1 reads LGHDT; CDR2 reads YNNKEL (reference sequence). V was shortened by 1 base and J by 7 bases, with 17 bases between the two germline ends. CDR3 length: 15 amino acids. The CDR3 nucleotides are TGTGCCAGCAGCCAAGCATACCGGGAACATGCGGAGCAGTACTTC. Its protein product is CASSQAYREHAEQYF.

This clonotype occurred many times. The rearrangement links TRBV5-5 to TRBJ1-4; D gene ambiguous. The CDR3 contains 13 residues. The V gene's germline CDR1 is SGHKS and CDR2 YYEKEE (reference sequence). Trimming stripped 4 bases from V and 2 bases from J, with 6 bases between. The CDR3, as DNA: TGTGCCAGCAGCCCGGATACTAATGAAAAACTGTTTTTT. Its protein is CASSPDTNEKLFF.

This clonotype came up many times. This chain connects TRBV5-1 to TRBJ1-3; the D gene is possibly TRBD1 (6 bases). CDR1 and CDR2 (germline): SGHRS, YFSETQ. There are 16 residues in the CDR3. V gave up 2 bases and J gave up 0 bases, with 12 bases separating them. The CDR3 DNA reads as TGCGCCAGCAGCTTATGGGGGCTTAGCTCTGGAAACACCATATATTTT. Translation: CASSLWGLSSGNTIYF.

This clonotype appeared many times. The chain joins TRBV5-1 to TRBJ2-2; D is unclear. The germline V gene encodes CDR1 SGHRS and CDR2 YFSETQ. The V end lost 3 bases, the J end lost 4 bases, and 4 bases lay between the germline ends. This CDR3 spans 12 amino acids. The CDR3 nucleotides are TGCGCCAGCAGCTGGACCACCGGGGAGCTGTTTTTT. Translating it yields CASSWTTGELFF.

This clonotype was counted at least ten times. V usage is TRBV9 and J usage is TRBJ2-7; 13 bases align to TRBD2. Germline values: CDR1 SGDLS, CDR2 YYNGEE. The CDR3 has 17 amino acids. Trimming cost V 0 bases and J 0 bases; bases outside gene matches: 3. The CDR3: CASSVGTSGGSSYEQYF. CDR3 nucleotide sequence: TGTGCCAGCAGCGTAGGGACTAGCGGGGGTAGCTCCTACGAGCAGTACTTC.

This clonotype came up a few times. The gene calls are TRBV5-1 and TRBJ2-5; D perhaps matches TRBD1 (6 bases). The V gene's germline CDR1 is SGHRS and CDR2 YFSETQ. The CDR3 spans 16 residues. V lost 4 bases and J 2 bases, leaving 18 bases between the germline ends. The CDR3 region is CASSPRGSFLQETQYF. For the CDR3, the DNA is TGCGCCAGCAGCCCAAGGGGGTCTTTCCTGCAAGAGACCCAGTACTTC.

This clonotype has at least ten counts. The V and J genes are TRBV7-9 and TRBJ2-3; D is undetermined. This CDR3 region has 13 residues. The germline CDR1 and CDR2 sequences are SEHNR and FQNEAQ (reference sequence). Trimming shortened V by 0 bases and J by 5 bases, and 6 bases separated the two germline ends. As DNA, the CDR3 is TGTGCCAGCAGCTTAGCCGTGGAAGATACGCAGTATTTT. It is translated as CASSLAVEDTQYF.

In this sample, this clonotype turned up many times. The genes are TRBV7-2 and TRBJ2-7, with D hard to call. Germline CDR1 is SGHTA and CDR2 is FQGNSA. CDR3 length: 13 amino acids. Trimming took off 1 base at V and 4 bases at J, with 8 bases between the two ends. This CDR3 reads CASSLVESYEQYF. In DNA, the CDR3 is TGTGCCAGCAGCTTAGTAGAGTCTTACGAGCAGTACTTC.